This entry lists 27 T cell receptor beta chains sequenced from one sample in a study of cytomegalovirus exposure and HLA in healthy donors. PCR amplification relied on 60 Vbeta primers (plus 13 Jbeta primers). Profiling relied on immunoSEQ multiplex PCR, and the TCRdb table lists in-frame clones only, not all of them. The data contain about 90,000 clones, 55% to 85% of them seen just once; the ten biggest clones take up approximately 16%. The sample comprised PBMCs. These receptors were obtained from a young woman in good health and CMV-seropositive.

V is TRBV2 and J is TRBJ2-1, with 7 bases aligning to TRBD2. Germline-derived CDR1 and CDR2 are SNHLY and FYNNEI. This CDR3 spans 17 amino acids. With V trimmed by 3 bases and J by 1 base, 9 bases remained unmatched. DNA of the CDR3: TGTGCCAGCAGTGAGGTTCTAGCGGTTAGATCCTACAATGAGCAGTTCTTC. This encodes CASSEVLAVRSYNEQFF.

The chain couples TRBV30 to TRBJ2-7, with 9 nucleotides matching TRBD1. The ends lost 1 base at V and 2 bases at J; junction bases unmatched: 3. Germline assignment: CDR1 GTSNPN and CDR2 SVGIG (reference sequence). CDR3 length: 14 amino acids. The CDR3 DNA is TGTGCCTGGAGTGGACAGGGGGAAACCTACGAGCAGTACTTC. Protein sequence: CAWSGQGETYEQYF. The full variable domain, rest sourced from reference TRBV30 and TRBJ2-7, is SQTIHQWPATLVQPVGSPLSLECTVEGTSNPNLYWYRQAAGRGLQLLFYSVGIGQISSEVPQNLSASRPQDRQFILSSKKLLLSDSGFYLCAWSGQGETYEQYFGPGTRLTVT.

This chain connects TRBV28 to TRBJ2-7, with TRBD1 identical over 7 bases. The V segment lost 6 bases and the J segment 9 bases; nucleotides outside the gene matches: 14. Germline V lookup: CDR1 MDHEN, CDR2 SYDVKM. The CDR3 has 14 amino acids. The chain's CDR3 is CASSADRARKLQYF. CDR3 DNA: TGTGCCAGCAGCGCTGACAGGGCCCGGAAGCTGCAGTACTTC.

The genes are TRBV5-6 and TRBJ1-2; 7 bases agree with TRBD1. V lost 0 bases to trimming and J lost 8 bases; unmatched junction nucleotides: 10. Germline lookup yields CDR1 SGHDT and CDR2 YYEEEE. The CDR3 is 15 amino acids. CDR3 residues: CASSLARGWGGGYTF. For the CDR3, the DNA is TGTGCCAGCAGCTTGGCCAGGGGGTGGGGCGGCGGCTACACCTTC.

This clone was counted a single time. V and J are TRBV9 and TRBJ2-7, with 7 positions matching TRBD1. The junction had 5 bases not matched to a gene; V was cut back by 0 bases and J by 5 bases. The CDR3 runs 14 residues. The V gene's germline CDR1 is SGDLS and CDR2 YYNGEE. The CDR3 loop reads CASSVGARGNEQYF. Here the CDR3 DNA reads TGTGCCAGCAGCGTAGGGGCCAGGGGGAACGAGCAGTACTTC. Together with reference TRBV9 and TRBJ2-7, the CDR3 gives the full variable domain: DSGVTQTPKHLITATGQRVTLRCSPRSGDLSVYWYQQSLDQGLQFLIQYYNGEERAKGNILERFSAQQFPDLHSELNLSSLELGDSALYFCASSVGARGNEQYFGPGTRLTVT.

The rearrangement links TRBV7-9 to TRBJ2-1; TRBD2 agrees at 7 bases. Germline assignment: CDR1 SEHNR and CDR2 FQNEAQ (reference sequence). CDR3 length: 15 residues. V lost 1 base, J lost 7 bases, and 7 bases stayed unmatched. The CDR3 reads CASSLEQGGENEQFF. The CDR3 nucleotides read TGTGCCAGCAGCTTAGAGCAGGGAGGGGAAAATGAGCAGTTCTTC.

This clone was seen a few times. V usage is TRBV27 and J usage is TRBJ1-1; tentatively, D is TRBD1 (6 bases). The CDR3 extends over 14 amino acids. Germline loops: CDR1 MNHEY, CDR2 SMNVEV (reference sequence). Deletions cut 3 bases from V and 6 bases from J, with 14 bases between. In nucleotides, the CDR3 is TGTGCCAGCAGTTTGGTACAGGGAGTGGCTGAAGCTTTCTTT. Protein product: CASSLVQGVAEAFF.

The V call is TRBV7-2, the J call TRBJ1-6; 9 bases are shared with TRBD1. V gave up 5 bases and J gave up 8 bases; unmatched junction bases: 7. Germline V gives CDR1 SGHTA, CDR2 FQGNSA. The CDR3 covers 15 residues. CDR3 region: CASSPGQGPYSPLHF. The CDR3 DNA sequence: TGTGCCAGCAGCCCAGGACAGGGGCCCTATTCACCCCTCCACTTT.

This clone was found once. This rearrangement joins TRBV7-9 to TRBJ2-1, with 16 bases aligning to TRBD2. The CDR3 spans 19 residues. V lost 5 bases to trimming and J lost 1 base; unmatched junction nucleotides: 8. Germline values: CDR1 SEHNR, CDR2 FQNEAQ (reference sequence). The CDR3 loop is CASSPEGLAGGHSYNEQFF. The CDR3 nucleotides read TGTGCCAGCAGCCCCGAGGGACTAGCGGGGGGGCATTCCTACAATGAGCAGTTCTTC.

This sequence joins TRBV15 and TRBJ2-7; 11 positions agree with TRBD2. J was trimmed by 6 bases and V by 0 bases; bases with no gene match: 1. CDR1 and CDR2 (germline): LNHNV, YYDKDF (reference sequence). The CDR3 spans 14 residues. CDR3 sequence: CATSRETSGSEQYF. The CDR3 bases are TGTGCCACCAGCAGAGAAACTAGCGGGAGCGAGCAGTACTTC.

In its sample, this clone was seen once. The CDR3 bases are TGTGCCAGCAGCCGGGAGGGGACAGGGGGCCGAGAGACCCAGTACTTC. This codes for CASSREGTGGRETQYF. This chain joins TRBV14 and TRBJ2-5, with 12 bases fitting TRBD1. The CDR3 is 16 amino acids. The trim removed 4 bases at V and 4 bases at J, leaving 7 bases unmatched. The germline gives CDR1 SGHDN, CDR2 FVKESK.

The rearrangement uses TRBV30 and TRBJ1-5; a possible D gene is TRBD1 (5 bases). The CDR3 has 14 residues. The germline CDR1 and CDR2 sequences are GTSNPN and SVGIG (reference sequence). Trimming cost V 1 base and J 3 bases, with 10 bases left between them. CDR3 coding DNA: TGTGCCTGGAGTGGCAACAGGTTCAATCAGCCCCAGCATTTT. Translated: CAWSGNRFNQPQHF.

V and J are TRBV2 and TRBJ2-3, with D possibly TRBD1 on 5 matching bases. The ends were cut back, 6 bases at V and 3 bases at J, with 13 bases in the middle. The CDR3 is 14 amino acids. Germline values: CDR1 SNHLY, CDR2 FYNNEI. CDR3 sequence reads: CASRPWGTTDTQYF. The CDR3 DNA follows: TGTGCCAGCAGGCCATGGGGCACTACAGATACGCAGTATTTT.

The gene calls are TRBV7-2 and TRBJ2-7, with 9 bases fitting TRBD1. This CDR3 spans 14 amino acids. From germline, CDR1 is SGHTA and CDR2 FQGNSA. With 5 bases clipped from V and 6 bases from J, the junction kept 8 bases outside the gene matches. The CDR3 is CASSVRDRAAEQYF. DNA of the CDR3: TGTGCCAGCAGCGTGCGGGACAGGGCGGCCGAGCAGTACTTC.

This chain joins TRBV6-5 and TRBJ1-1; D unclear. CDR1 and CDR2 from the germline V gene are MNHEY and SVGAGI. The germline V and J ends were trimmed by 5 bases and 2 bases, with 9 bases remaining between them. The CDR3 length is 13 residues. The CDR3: CASSVWTNTEAFF. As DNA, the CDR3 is TGTGCCAGCAGTGTCTGGACTAACACTGAAGCTTTCTTT.

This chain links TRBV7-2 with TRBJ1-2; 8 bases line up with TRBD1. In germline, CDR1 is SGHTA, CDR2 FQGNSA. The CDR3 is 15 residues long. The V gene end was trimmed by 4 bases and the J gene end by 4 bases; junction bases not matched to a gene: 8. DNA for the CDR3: TGTGCCAGCAGCTCCCACAGGGGGGGAGGCTATGGCTACACCTTC. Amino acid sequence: CASSSHRGGGYGYTF. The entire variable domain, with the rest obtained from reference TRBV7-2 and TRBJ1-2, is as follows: GAGVSQSPSNKVTEKGKDVELRCDPISGHTALYWYRQSLGQGLEFLIYFQGNSAPDKSGLPSDRFSAERTGGSVSTLTIQRTQQEDSAVYLCASSSHRGGGYGYTFGSGTRLTVV.

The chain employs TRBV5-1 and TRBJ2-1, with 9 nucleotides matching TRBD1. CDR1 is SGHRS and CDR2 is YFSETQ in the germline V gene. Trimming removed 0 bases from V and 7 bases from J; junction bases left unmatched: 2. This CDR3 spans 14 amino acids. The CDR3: CASSLGQGGNEQFF. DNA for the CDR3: TGCGCCAGCAGCTTGGGACAGGGGGGTAATGAGCAGTTCTTC.

The CDR3 DNA sequence: TGTGCCAGCAGCAAAAAAGCTAGCGGGAGGCCTGAGCAGTTCTTC. Its translation is CASSKKASGRPEQFF. This chain uses TRBV21-1 with TRBJ2-1; whether TRBD2, the table's D call, matches the DNA was not checked. TRBV21-1 is a listed pseudogene. The CDR3 runs to 15 residues.

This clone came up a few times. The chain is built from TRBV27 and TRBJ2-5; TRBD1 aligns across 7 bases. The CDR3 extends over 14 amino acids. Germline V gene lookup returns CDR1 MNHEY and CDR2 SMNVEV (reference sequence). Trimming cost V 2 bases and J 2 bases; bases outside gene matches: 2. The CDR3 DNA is TGTGCCAGCAGTTTAGGGACAGCTCAAGAGACCCAGTACTTC. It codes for CASSLGTAQETQYF.

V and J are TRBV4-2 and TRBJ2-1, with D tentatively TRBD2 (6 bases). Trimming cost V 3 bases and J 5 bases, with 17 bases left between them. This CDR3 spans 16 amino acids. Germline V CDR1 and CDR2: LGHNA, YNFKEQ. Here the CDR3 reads CASSQIGTSLNNEQFF. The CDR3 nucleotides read TGTGCCAGCAGCCAGATCGGAACTAGCCTTAACAATGAGCAGTTCTTC.

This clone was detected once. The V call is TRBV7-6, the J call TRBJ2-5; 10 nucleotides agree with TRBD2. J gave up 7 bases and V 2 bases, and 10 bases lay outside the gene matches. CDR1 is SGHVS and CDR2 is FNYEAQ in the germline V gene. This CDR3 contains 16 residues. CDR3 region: CASSLIFSGRDGTQYF. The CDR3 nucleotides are TGTGCCAGCAGCTTAATCTTCAGCGGGAGGGATGGGACCCAGTACTTC.

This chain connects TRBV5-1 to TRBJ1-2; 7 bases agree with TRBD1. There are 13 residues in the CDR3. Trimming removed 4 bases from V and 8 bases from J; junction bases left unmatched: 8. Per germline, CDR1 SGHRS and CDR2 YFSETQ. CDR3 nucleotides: TGCGCCAGCAGCCCCACAGGGGCACAGGGCTACACCTTC. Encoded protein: CASSPTGAQGYTF. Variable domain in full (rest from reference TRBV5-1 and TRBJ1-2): KAGVTQTPRYLIKTRGQQVTLSCSPISGHRSVSWYQQTPGQGLQFLFEYFSETQRNKGNFPGRFSGRQFSNSRSEMNVSTLELGDSALYLCASSPTGAQGYTFGSGTRLTVV.

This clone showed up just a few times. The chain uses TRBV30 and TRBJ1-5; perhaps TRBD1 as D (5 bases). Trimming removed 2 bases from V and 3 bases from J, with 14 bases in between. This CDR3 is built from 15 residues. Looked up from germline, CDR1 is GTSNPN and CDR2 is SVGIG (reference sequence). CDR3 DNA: TGTGCCTGGAGTTACGTTGGAGGGGCCAATCAGCCCCAGCATTTT. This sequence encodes CAWSYVGGANQPQHF.

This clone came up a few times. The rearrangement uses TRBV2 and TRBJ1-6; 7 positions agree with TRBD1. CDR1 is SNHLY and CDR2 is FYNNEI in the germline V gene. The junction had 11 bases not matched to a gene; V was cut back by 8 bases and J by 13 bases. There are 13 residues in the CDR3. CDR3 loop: CASVRQGLGPLHF. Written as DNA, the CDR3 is TGTGCCAGCGTTAGACAGGGCCTGGGCCCCCTCCACTTT.

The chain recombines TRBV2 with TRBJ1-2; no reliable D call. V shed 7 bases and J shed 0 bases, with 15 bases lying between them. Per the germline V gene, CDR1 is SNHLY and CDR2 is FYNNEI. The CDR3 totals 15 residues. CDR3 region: CASTQSGLSNYGYTF. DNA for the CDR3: TGTGCCAGCACCCAATCAGGACTCTCTAACTATGGCTACACCTTC.

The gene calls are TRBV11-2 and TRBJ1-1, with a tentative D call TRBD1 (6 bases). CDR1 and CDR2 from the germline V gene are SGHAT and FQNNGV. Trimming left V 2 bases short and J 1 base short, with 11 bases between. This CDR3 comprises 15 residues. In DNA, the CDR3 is TGTGCCAGCAGCTTATCGGGGGGGCCGAACACTGAAGCTTTCTTT. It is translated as CASSLSGGPNTEAFF.

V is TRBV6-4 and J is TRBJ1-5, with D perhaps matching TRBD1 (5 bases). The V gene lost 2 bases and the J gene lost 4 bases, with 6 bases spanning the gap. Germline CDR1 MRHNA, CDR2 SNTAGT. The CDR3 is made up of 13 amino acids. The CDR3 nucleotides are TGTGCCAGCAGTGACGGGACTAATCAGCCCCAGCATTTT. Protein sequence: CASSDGTNQPQHF.